The 11 T cell receptor beta chains below were found in one sample sequenced in a study of post-analysis software for immune sequencing data. Sequencing libraries made from TCR beta cDNA carried unique molecular identifiers. MiXCR, applied by TCRdb to the PCR reads, yields one record per CDR3 protein. This sample has hundreds of thousands of distinct CDR3 sequences, with roughly 27% found just once. Antigen specificity for these receptors is unknown. Study findings and constraints: Four or five TRBV segments, TRBV5-6, TRBV5-1 and TRBV20-1 among them, were found more frequent in patients than controls.

Sequencing was carried out using blood. Receptors originate from a girl between 5 and 17 years old with multiple sclerosis.

The table lists this clonotype with a few counts. V usage is TRBV11-2 and J usage is TRBJ1-6; D ambiguous. The germline gives CDR1 SGHAT, CDR2 FQNNGV. This CDR3 region has 14 residues. The germline V and J ends were trimmed by 7 bases and 4 bases, with 11 bases remaining between them. The CDR3 reads CASTAEAYNSPLHF. The CDR3 DNA is TGTGCCAGCACGGCCGAGGCGTATAATTCACCCCTCCACTTT. Full variable domain (rest looked up from reference TRBV11-2 and TRBJ1-6): EAGVAQSPRYKIIEKRQSVAFWCNPISGHATLYWYQQILGQGPKLLIQFQNNGVVDDSQLPKDRFSAERLKGVDSTLKIQPAKLEDSAVYLCASTAEAYNSPLHFGNGTRLTVT.

The chain recombines TRBV5-8 with TRBJ2-4; perhaps TRBD2 as D (5 bases). Deletions cut 2 bases from V and 0 bases from J, with 6 bases between. The CDR3 sequence is 14 residues long. The germline V gene has CDR1 SGHTS and CDR2 YDEGEE. In nucleotides, the CDR3 is TGTGCCAGCAGCTTCGGGGTAGCCAAAAACATTCAGTACTTC. Translation: CASSFGVAKNIQYF. Full variable domain (outside the CDR3, taken from reference TRBV5-8 and TRBJ2-4): EAGVTQSPTHLIKTRGQQATLRCSPISGHTSVYWYQQALGLGLQFLLWYDEGEERNRGNFPPRFSGRQFPNYSSELNVNALELEDSALYLCASSFGVAKNIQYFGAGTRLSVL.

This clonotype has only a few counts. The rearrangement links TRBV20-1 to TRBJ2-3; 9 bases line up with TRBD2. Germline CDR1 is DFQATT and CDR2 is SNEGSKA (reference sequence). V was pared by 1 base and J by 1 base, with 9 bases of the junction left unmatched. The CDR3 totals 17 residues. CDR3 bases: TGCAGTGCTAGAGGCGTCGTAGCGGGGGACCGCACAGATACGCAGTATTTT. It is translated as CSARGVVAGDRTDTQYF.

This clonotype was found many times. V usage is TRBV7-8 and J usage is TRBJ2-4; D is undetermined. With 5 bases removed from V and 8 bases from J, the gap between germline ends came to 10 bases. The CDR3 length is 12 residues. Per germline, CDR1 SGHVS and CDR2 FQNEAQ. The CDR3 loop is CASSELSDIQYF. CDR3 DNA sequence: TGTGCCAGCAGCGAATTATCTGACATTCAGTACTTC.

This clonotype appeared a few times. The gene calls are TRBV27 and TRBJ2-7, with 9 bases aligning to TRBD1. CDR3 length: 17 residues. The trim removed 2 bases at V and 0 bases at J, leaving 8 bases unmatched. CDR1 is MNHEY and CDR2 is SMNVEV in the germline V gene (reference sequence). The CDR3 region has the DNA TGTGCCAGCAGTTTAAATTGGGACAGGGCCATCTCCTACGAGCAGTACTTC. Its protein product is CASSLNWDRAISYEQYF.

The chain couples TRBV20-1 to TRBJ2-5; no firm D call. This CDR3 region has 12 residues. V was cut by 6 bases and J by 4 bases, with 12 bases left in between. The germline V gene has CDR1 DFQATT and CDR2 SNEGSKA (reference sequence). The CDR3: CSALRAGETQYF. The DNA of the CDR3 is TGCAGTGCCCTAAGGGCAGGAGAGACCCAGTACTTC.

Only a few counts were recorded for this clonotype. The J gene is TRBJ2-1, the V gene TRBV9; 7 bases are a match to TRBD2. Germline V gene sequence: CDR1 SGDLS, CDR2 YYNGEE. This CDR3 spans 15 amino acids. The V gene end was trimmed by 0 bases and the J gene end by 6 bases; junction bases not matched to a gene: 6. The DNA of the CDR3 is TGTGCCAGCAGCGTAGTGTCTACTAGCGCCAATGAGCAGTTCTTC. Protein: CASSVVSTSANEQFF.

A few counts support this clonotype. The DNA for the CDR3 is TGTGCCACCAGCACGGACAGACCCTACGAGCAGTACTTC. Encoded protein: CATSTDRPYEQYF. J is TRBJ2-7 and V is TRBV15, with D possibly being TRBD1 (6 bases). The CDR3 spans 13 residues. With 4 bases removed from V and 2 bases from J, the gap between germline ends came to 9 bases. Per the germline V gene, CDR1 is LNHNV and CDR2 is YYDKDF (reference sequence).

This clonotype was seen just once. The V call is TRBV5-1, the J call TRBJ2-5, with 9 bases lining up with TRBD1. The J call may be incorrect, as the DNA end agrees better with TRBJ2-7. CDR3 length: 18 residues. CDR1 is SGHRS, CDR2 YFSETQ, per germline. In DNA form, the CDR3 reads TGCGCCAGCAGCTTGAAACTCCGGACAGGGGCCGTCCAGGGCGAGCAGTACTTC. Residues: CASSLKLRTGAVQGEQYF.

A note on this clonotype: At one boundary the junction diverges from the germline segment, which might be a read error. The V gene is TRBV9, the J gene TRBJ1-2; TRBD1 might be the D (5 bases). This CDR3 region has 16 residues. CDR1 is SGDLS, CDR2 YYNGEE, per germline. CDR3 sequence reads: CASSVAATGRMYGCTF. CDR3 sequence (DNA): TGTGCCAGCAGCGTAGCCGCTACGGGACGGATGTATGGCTGCACCTTC.

The table lists this clonotype with a few counts. V and J are TRBV28 and TRBJ2-7, with TRBD2 matching 10 bases. The last part of the DNA fits TRBJ2-5 better; the J call may be wrong. There are 14 residues in the CDR3. Germline CDR1 and CDR2: MDHEN and SYDVKM. The DNA of the CDR3 is TGTGCCAGCAGTTTGCTAGCGGGAGCGGAGACCCAGTACTTC. It codes for CASSLLAGAETQYF.